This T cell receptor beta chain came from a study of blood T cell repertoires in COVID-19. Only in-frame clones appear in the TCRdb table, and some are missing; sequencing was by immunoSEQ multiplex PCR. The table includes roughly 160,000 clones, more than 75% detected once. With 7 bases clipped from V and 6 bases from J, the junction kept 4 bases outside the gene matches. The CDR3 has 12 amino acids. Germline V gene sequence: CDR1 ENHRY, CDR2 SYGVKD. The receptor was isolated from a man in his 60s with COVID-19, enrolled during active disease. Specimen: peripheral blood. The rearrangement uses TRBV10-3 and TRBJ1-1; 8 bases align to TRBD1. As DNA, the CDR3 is TGTGCCATCACAGGGGGCTACGCTGAAGCTTTCTTT. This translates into CAITGGYAEAFF.